Sequencing of this T cell receptor beta chain was carried out in a study of T-cell reconstitution after alpha-beta-depleted transplantation in children. TCRbeta library construction was performed incorporating unique molecular identifiers. MiXCR, run by TCRdb on the PCR reads, gives a single entry per CDR3 protein. There are under 300,000 distinct CDR3 sequences in the sample; around 9.7% occur only once, and approximately 5.4% lies in the top ten. In this sample, this clonotype turned up many times. V lost 8 bases to trimming and J lost 3 bases, with 4 bases between them. CDR3 size: 10 residues. This specimen was PBMCs from the stem cell graft donor, taken from the stem cell graft. The receptor's source is a human donor who donated a stem cell graft to a child with SCID. The rearrangement joins TRBV12-3 or TRBV12-4 to TRBJ1-1; D unresolved. The CDR3 DNA sequence: TGTGCCAGCGGGTACACTGAAGCTTTCTTT. Residues: CASGYTEAFF.